This TCR beta chain was obtained from a study of vaccination effects on CD4 cells after COVID-19. Study outcomes and limitations: The study found marked clonal contraction of infection- and vaccine-induced clones late after vaccination.

This table comes from immunoSEQ multiplex PCR, and its TCRdb copy is limited to in-frame clones, with some not included. The table lists 30,000 to 45,000 clones, 70% to 85% of them singletons. Concerning this clone itself: The antigen remains unidentified.

The length of the CDR3 is 13 residues. Germline V gene sequence: CDR1 MDHEN, CDR2 SYDVKM. Trimming took 1 base from V and 4 from J, leaving 7 bases between them. Sequencing followed a ViraFEST assay step that expanded antigen-specific CD4+ T cells with viral peptide pools. Scientists isolated CD4+ T cells after a roughly 10-day culture period ended. Each participant received a vaccine that was either BNT162b2 or mRNA-1273, given as two doses. Cells had half their medium changed to IL-2 medium on days 3 and 7. The receptor was isolated from a human donor who received a COVID-19 vaccine. Some clones in this sample may be carry-over from other donors' samples. The chain uses TRBV28 and TRBJ1-2; D remains unclear. The sample consisted of CD4+ T cells from PBMCs cultured with HCoV-NL63 spike peptides, taken after COVID-19 vaccination. The CDR3 nucleotides are TGTGCCAGCAGTTTATCCGCAGGCTATGGCTACACCTTC. This sequence encodes CASSLSAGYGYTF.